This T cell receptor beta chain was recorded in a study of blood T cell repertoires in COVID-19. At the level of the study: PBMCs, B-cell-depleted T cells, or T cells were the source of the cDNA or gDNA that made up the material.

Authors' data handling: Estimation of nucleated cell counts relied on the amplification of reference gene primers. TCRdb keeps only in-frame clones here, not all; method: immunoSEQ multiplex PCR. The DNA gave D and trimming, while V, J and clone size come from that table. The sample includes 110,000 to 150,000 clones, roughly 84% of them seen just once. The CDR3 is 15 amino acids. Germline V lookup: CDR1 LGHDT, CDR2 YNNKEL (reference sequence). The V end lost 0 bases, the J end lost 4 bases, and 10 bases lay between the germline ends. The source material was peripheral blood. The chain combines TRBV3-1 (or the pseudogene TRBV3-2) with TRBJ1-3; the D gene is possibly TRBD1 (6 bases). This clonotype was obtained from a human donor in a cohort sampled during active COVID-19. CDR3 DNA: TGTGCCAGCAGCCAAGATTGGGGGCCCGGAAACACCATATATTTT. This encodes CASSQDWGPGNTIYF.